This T cell receptor beta chain is drawn from a study of T cell repertoires in cytomegalovirus infection. TCRdb redid the calling of the reads with MiXCR, one entry per CDR3 protein. Here the sample spans tens of thousands of distinct CDR3 sequences, over 15% being singletons. This clonotype is labeled medium-sized. No antigen is known for it. The sample here was CD8+ T cells from cultured PBMCs, taken from culture after CMV antigen stimulation. The sequence was obtained from a human donor in good health (CMV status not recorded). Some clones in this sample may be carry-over from other donors' samples.

CDR3 amino acids: CASSLTGEGYNEQFF. Here the CDR3 DNA reads TGTGCCAGCAGTCTCACAGGGGAAGGCTACAATGAGCAGTTCTTC. The chain carries TRBV28 and TRBJ2-1, with TRBD1 identical over 7 bases. The germline CDR1 and CDR2 sequences are MDHEN and SYDVKM. The CDR3 is 15 amino acids. V trimming: 5 bases; J trimming: 3 bases; junction bases outside the gene matches: 7.